These 16 T cell receptor beta chains came from one sample sequenced in a study of blood T cells in healthy people across ages. Together with a sample-barcoded 5' primer, a J-beta primer mix was included in a second PCR lasting roughly 6 to 12 cycles. Via MiXCR, TCRdb re-called the 5' RACE reads, giving one row per CDR3 protein. The table has about 810,000 distinct CDR3 sequences, 35% to 40% seen once. The sequencing input was blood. These receptors were collected from a young man in good health.

The V and J genes are TRBV12-3 or TRBV12-4 and TRBJ2-5; maybe TRBD1 (6 bases). V was shortened by 5 bases and J by 1 base, with 11 bases between the two germline ends. The CDR3 is made up of 14 amino acids. This CDR3 is CASSAAGAQETQYF. CDR3 bases: TGTGCCAGCAGTGCAGCAGGGGCCCAAGAGACCCAGTACTTC.

The V call is TRBV12-3 or TRBV12-4, the J call TRBJ2-5; 16 nucleotides line up with TRBD2. Trimming cost V 5 bases and J 4 bases; bases outside gene matches: 10. The CDR3 loop spans 18 amino acids. CDR3 bases: TGTGCCAGCAGTCCTGGGACTAGCGGGGGGGGCAGGCGAGAGACCCAGTACTTC. This gives the protein CASSPGTSGGGRRETQYF.

This clonotype has a count of ten or more. The CDR3: CASSLSERETQYF. As DNA, the CDR3 is TGTGCCAGCAGCCTGTCGGAGAGAGAGACCCAGTACTTC. The J gene is TRBJ2-5, the V gene TRBV12-3 or TRBV12-4; no clear D gene. V lost 6 bases and J 4 bases, leaving 12 bases between the germline ends. This CDR3 is 13 amino acids long.

This clonotype has at least ten counts. The chain employs TRBV28 and TRBJ1-2; 8 bases line up with TRBD1. In germline, CDR1 is MDHEN, CDR2 SYDVKM. After removal of 3 bases from V and 8 bases from J, the junction contained 8 bases not matched to a gene. The CDR3 has 14 residues. The CDR3 spells CASSFQGAPRGYTF. CDR3 in DNA: TGTGCCAGCAGTTTCCAGGGGGCGCCCCGAGGCTACACCTTC.

This clonotype was counted once. It may be a read error: a sequence one base away is much more abundant. This chain links TRBV5-1 with TRBJ2-1; D gene unclear. Germline V lookup: CDR1 SGHRS, CDR2 YFSETQ. The CDR3 consists of 15 residues. Trimming removed 4 bases at V and 5 bases at J, with 16 bases between. The CDR3 here is CASSLVPIENNEQFF. Written as DNA, the CDR3 is TGCGCCAGCAGCCTGGTCCCAATTGAGAACAATGAGCAGTTCTTC.

This clonotype occurred a few times. The rearrangement links TRBV6-5 to TRBJ2-2; tentative D call: TRBD1 (6 bases). CDR1 is MNHEY, CDR2 SVGAGI, per germline. Trimming left V 5 bases short and J 6 bases short, with 16 bases between. The CDR3 consists of 15 residues. The DNA for the CDR3 is TGTGCCAGCAGTGCCCAACCACAGGGATCCGGGGAGCTGTTTTTT. Its translation is CASSAQPQGSGELFF.

This chain connects TRBV30 to TRBJ2-1; D unresolved. The CDR3 sequence is 10 residues long. V was clipped by 7 bases and J by 9 bases, with 10 bases between them. Looked up from germline, CDR1 is GTSNPN and CDR2 is SVGIG (reference sequence). The CDR3 sequence is CAFALGEQFF. The CDR3 DNA follows: TGTGCCTTCGCCTTGGGTGAGCAGTTCTTC.

The rearrangement links TRBV4-1 to TRBJ1-1; 7 bases fit TRBD1. With 8 bases clipped from V and 1 base from J, the junction kept 4 bases outside the gene matches. Germline V gives CDR1 MGHRA, CDR2 YSYEKL. The CDR3 contains 13 residues. The CDR3 DNA reads TGCGCCAGCGAAGACAGGGCGAACACTGAAGCTTTCTTT. The encoded protein is CASEDRANTEAFF.

This clonotype was detected only a few times. J is TRBJ1-2 and V is TRBV20-1; 7 nucleotides agree with TRBD1. This CDR3 is built from 15 residues. After removal of 6 bases from V and 2 bases from J, the junction contained 12 bases not matched to a gene. Germline-derived CDR1 and CDR2 are DFQATT and SNEGSKA (reference sequence). The CDR3 nucleotides are TGCAGTGCCGTTGCCCCTTCGACAGGGAACTATGGCTACACCTTC. Translated, it gives CSAVAPSTGNYGYTF.

The chain couples TRBV25-1 to TRBJ1-1; D gene unclear. Germline lookup yields CDR1 MGHDK and CDR2 SYGVNS. V was trimmed by 3 bases and J by 8 bases, leaving 10 bases between them. This CDR3 is built from 12 residues. CDR3 loop: CASSDGVREAFF. The CDR3 coding sequence is TGTGCCAGCAGTGACGGGGTGCGGGAAGCTTTCTTT.

Details on this clonotype: With a much larger clone just one base away, this may be a read error. V usage is TRBV4-1 and J usage is TRBJ2-1, with D possibly matching TRBD2 (5 bases). The length of the CDR3 is 15 residues. Per germline, CDR1 MGHRA and CDR2 YSYEKL. Trimming cost V 2 bases and J 10 bases, with 18 bases left between them. The CDR3 DNA reads as TGCGCCAGCAGCCAACCGGTCAGCGGATCCTACGAGCAGTTCTTC. Residues: CASSQPVSGSYEQFF.

This clonotype was observed a few times. V usage is TRBV7-9 and J usage is TRBJ1-1, with TRBD1 as a possible D gene (6 bases). The CDR3 is 13 amino acids. V was trimmed by 5 bases and J by 6 bases, leaving 13 bases between them. CDR1 and CDR2 from the germline V gene are SEHNR and FQNEAQ (reference sequence). CDR3: CASSQPGQPEAFF. CDR3 sequence (DNA): TGTGCCAGCAGCCAACCTGGACAGCCTGAAGCTTTCTTT.

The chain carries TRBV20-1 and TRBJ1-5, with 9 bases identical to TRBD1. The CDR3 is made up of 14 amino acids. Looked up from germline, CDR1 is DFQATT and CDR2 is SNEGSKA (reference sequence). Trimming removed 3 bases from V and 4 bases from J; junction bases left unmatched: 4. The CDR3 region has the DNA TGCAGTGCTAGGTCGGGACAGGGAAATCAGCCCCAGCATTTT. Translating it yields CSARSGQGNQPQHF.

In regard to this clonotype: One end of the junction does not line up with germline, which may come from a read error. This sequence joins TRBV6-5 and TRBJ1-1; TRBD1 is a possible D gene (5 bases). CDR3 length: 15 amino acids. Germline CDR1 is MNHEY and CDR2 is SVGAGI. The DNA of the CDR3 is TGTGCCGGCAGTTACGGGGCAGCCATGAACACTGAAGCTTTCTTT. It is translated as CAGSYGAAMNTEAFF.

This clonotype was counted ten times or more. CDR3 loop: CASSPTANTEAFF. CDR3 DNA sequence: TGTGCCAGCAGCCCTACAGCGAACACTGAAGCTTTCTTT. This chain connects TRBV7-3 to TRBJ1-1; D remains ambiguous. The V and J ends lost 5 bases and 1 base respectively, with 8 bases between them. The CDR3 runs to 13 residues. From germline, CDR1 is SGHTA and CDR2 FQGTGA.

The CDR3 DNA reads as TGTGCCAGCAGCCAGGACCTTAACAATGAGCAGTTCTTC. Protein sequence: CASSQDLNNEQFF. The J gene is TRBJ2-1, the V gene TRBV14, with D unresolved. The V and J ends lost 3 bases and 5 bases respectively, with 8 bases between them. The CDR3 runs to 13 residues. Germline CDR1 reads SGHDN; CDR2 reads FVKESK.